This TCR beta chain was obtained from a study of beta chain features in type 1 diabetes. Overall study findings and caveats: Reduced insertions and increased deletions marked VDJ junctions in type 1 diabetes patients. A moderate, significant TCRB CDR3 shortening appeared in type 1 diabetes across four CD4+ subsets.

Every isolated RNA sample was fully reverse transcribed, so sequencing captured expressed TCRB transcripts. Profiled with immunoSEQ multiplex PCR; TCRdb holds only in-frame clones, not every one. The sample shows about 120,000 clones, about 18% of them seen only once. In its sample, this clone was seen a few times. The antigen is unknown. The material sequenced was central memory CD4+ T cells from blood. The clonotype comes from a man between 18 and 29 years old with type 1 diabetes.

The CDR3 reads CAWTWGFEAFF. CDR3 DNA: TGTGCCTGGACTTGGGGGTTTGAAGCTTTCTTT. The chain employs TRBV30 and TRBJ1-1, with a weak D call TRBD1 (5 bases). Germline V gene lookup returns CDR1 GTSNPN and CDR2 SVGIG (reference sequence). V was cut by 4 bases and J by 7 bases, with 10 bases left in between. The CDR3 spans 11 residues.